This TCR beta chain stems from a study of blood T cells in healthy people across ages (dated by TCRdb to the mid-2010s). With regard to the full study: In model experiments, roughly one uniquely barcoded TCR beta cDNA molecule per two T cells was captured by template switching. The study measured age-related changes in TCR beta repertoire diversity using deep sequencing normalized with unique cDNA molecular identifiers. Donors were grouped into four age groups: young (average approximately 16 years), middle-aged (39), aged (around 60) and long-lived (around 80). To avoid experimental bias, donors of different ages were distributed randomly across sequencing lanes. Two additional independent replicas of 1 million unique cDNA reads from the same blood draw were analyzed for two donors (one aged 18 to 30 and one aged 80 or older). The research as a whole found: Observed TCR beta diversity per million T cells fell roughly linearly with age, and a significant reduction was already apparent by age around 44. Conclusive comparison of naive and antigen-experienced compartments was prevented by the profiling of bulk unsorted PBMCs. Because the CMV infection status of the donors was unknown, age-related changes in expanded clonotypes may potentially have been confounded. Total diversity estimates from one million sequenced T cells were considered lower bounds and underestimates. Compared with the aged group, the long-lived group had more naive CD4+ T cells, fewer expanded clones and increased TCR diversity, a pattern suggesting age selection. A strong correlation was found between observed TCR beta diversity and the percentage of naive T cells measured by flow cytometry.

Library prep was done by 5' RACE. Instrument on record: Illumina HiSeq 2500. A second PCR of about 7 to 12 cycles was performed with a sample-barcoded 5' primer and a J-beta primer mix. A unique molecular identifier was introduced onto each TCR beta cDNA molecule by a template-switch 5' adaptor carrying 12 random nucleotides. Each sample yielded at least 3 million CDR3-containing paired-end reads. All of the RNA was converted into first-strand cDNA using the Mint cDNA synthesis kit, with a TRBC-specific oligonucleotide serving as the primer. Following uracil-DNA glycosylase treatment, all cDNA underwent a first 18-cycle PCR with the universal primers M1SS and BC2_uni_R. In the authors' own workflow: Each sample was normalized by randomly selecting 1 million high-quality reads, each carrying a distinct molecular identifier. Reads with shared molecular identifiers were discarded instead of being binned into consensus sequences. CDR3 identification, clonotype clustering and error correction used MiTCR with a Q25 quality threshold and the strictest error-elimination algorithm. A nonparametric unseen species model with Euler transformation was used to estimate lower-bound total TCR beta diversity. The public reads were reprocessed in TCRdb via fastp at Q25 and MiXCR, keeping in-frame beta chains. Rows are combined by CDR3 protein, so each entry shows the most common genes and DNA. These V and J calls rely on TCRdb rather than the paper's analysis. A total of around 800,000 distinct CDR3 sequences appear in this sample, around 50% of them only once. In total, the top ten clones hold 15% to 20% of the sample.

The 39 donors, aged 6 to 90 years, were systemically healthy Caucasian individuals from Russia. Each donor gave about 9.2 milliliters of peripheral blood, drawn into EDTA-treated Vacutainer tubes. Ficoll-Paque density-gradient centrifugation was used to isolate PBMCs, with at least 6.5 million per sample. Total RNA was extracted from PBMCs with Trizol reagent, with at least 5 micrograms obtained per sample. For every donor, flow cytometry on a PBMC aliquot measured the percentage of naive CD45RAhigh/CD27high T cells. This clonotype was observed a few times. What antigen it recognizes has not been identified. No base quality information exists; no much larger clone differs at one position. This sequence originates from an elderly man in good health. Sequenced material: blood.

The nucleotide sequence is given as TGCAGTGCTAGAGTCCTTAACCAAGAGACCCAGTACTTC. This sequence encodes CSARVLNQETQYF. The chain employs TRBV20-1 and TRBJ2-5, with the D segment identity uncertain. Deletion took 1 base off V and 0 bases off J, with a span of 6 bases between the germline ends. Reading from cysteine to phenylalanine, the CDR3 counts 13 amino acids. Kept here is only the CDR3 DNA, which spans 39 bases and is read in frame from base 1. CDR1 DFQATT and CDR2 SNEGSKA were looked up in the germline V gene (reference sequence).